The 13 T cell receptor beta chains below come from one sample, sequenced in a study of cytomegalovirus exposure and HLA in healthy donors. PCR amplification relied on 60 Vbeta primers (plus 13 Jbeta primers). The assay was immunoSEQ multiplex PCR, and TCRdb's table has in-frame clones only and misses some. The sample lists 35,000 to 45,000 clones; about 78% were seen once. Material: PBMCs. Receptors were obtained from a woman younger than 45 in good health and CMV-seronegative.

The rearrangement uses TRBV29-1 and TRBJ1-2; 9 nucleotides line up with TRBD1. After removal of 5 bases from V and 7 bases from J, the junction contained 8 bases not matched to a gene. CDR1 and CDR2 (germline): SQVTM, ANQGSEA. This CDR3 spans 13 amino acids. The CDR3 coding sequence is TGCAGCGTTTCCCGGGACAGGGACGTTGGCTACACCTTC. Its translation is CSVSRDRDVGYTF. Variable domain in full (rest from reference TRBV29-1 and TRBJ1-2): SAVISQKPSRDICQRGTSLTIQCQVDSQVTMMFWYRQQPGQSLTLIATANQGSEATYESGFVIDKFPISRPNLTFSTLTVSNMSPEDSSIYLCSVSRDRDVGYTFGSGTRLTVV.

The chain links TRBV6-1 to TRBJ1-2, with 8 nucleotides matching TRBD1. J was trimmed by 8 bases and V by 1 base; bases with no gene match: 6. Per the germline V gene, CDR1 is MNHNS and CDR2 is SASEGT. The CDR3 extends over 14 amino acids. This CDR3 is CASSEVRQGRGYTF. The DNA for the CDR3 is TGTGCCAGCAGTGAAGTGAGACAGGGGCGAGGCTACACCTTC.

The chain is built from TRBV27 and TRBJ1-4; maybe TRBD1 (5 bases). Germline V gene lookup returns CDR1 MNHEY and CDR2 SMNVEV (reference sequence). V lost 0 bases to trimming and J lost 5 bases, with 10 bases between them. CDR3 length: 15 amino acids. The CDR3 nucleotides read TGTGCCAGCAGTTTATCAGGACAAGCCAATGAAAAACTGTTTTTT. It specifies CASSLSGQANEKLFF.

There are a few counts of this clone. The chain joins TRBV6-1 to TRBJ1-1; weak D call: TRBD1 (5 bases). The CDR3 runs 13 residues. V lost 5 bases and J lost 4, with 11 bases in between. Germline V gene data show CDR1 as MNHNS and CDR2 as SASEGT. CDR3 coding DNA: TGTGCCAGCAGTCGGGGGAAGGCCACTGAAGCTTTCTTT. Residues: CASSRGKATEAFF.

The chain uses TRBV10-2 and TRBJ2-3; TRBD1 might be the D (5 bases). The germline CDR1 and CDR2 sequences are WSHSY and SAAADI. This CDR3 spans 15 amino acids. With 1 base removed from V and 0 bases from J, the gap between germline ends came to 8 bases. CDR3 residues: CASSEFDRSTDTQYF. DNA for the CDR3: TGCGCCAGCAGTGAGTTCGACAGAAGCACAGATACGCAGTATTTT.

The CDR3, as DNA: TGTGCCAGCAGCTTAGGATCCGGGACAGATAACACCGGGGAGCTGTTTTTT. As protein: CASSLGSGTDNTGELFF. This chain connects TRBV7-7 to TRBJ2-2; 7 bases agree with TRBD1. CDR1 and CDR2 (germline): SSHAT, FNYEAQ (reference sequence). Trimming cost V 1 base and J 2 bases; bases outside gene matches: 7. The CDR3 has 17 amino acids.

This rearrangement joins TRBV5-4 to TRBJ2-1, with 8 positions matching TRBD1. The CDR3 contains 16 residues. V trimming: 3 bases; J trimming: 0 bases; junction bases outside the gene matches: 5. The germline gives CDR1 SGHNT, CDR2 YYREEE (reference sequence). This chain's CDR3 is CASSSGQGSSYNEQFF. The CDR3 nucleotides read TGTGCCAGCAGCTCCGGACAGGGTAGCTCCTACAATGAGCAGTTCTTC.

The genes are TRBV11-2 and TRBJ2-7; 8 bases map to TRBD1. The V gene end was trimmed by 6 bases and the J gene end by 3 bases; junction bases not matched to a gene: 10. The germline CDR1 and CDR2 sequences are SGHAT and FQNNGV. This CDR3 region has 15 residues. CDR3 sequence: CASSSLRGPSYEQYF. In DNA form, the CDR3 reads TGTGCCAGCAGTTCCCTCAGGGGGCCAAGCTACGAGCAGTACTTC. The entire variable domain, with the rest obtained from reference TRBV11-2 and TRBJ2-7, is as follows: EAGVAQSPRYKIIEKRQSVAFWCNPISGHATLYWYQQILGQGPKLLIQFQNNGVVDDSQLPKDRFSAERLKGVDSTLKIQPAKLEDSAVYLCASSSLRGPSYEQYFGPGTRLTVT.

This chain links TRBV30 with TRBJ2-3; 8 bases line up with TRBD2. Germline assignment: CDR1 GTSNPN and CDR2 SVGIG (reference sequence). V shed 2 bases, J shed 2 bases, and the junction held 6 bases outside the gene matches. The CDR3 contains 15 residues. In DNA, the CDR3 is TGTGCCTGGAGTCCCCAAGCGGGAGTCACAGATACGCAGTATTTT. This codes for CAWSPQAGVTDTQYF.

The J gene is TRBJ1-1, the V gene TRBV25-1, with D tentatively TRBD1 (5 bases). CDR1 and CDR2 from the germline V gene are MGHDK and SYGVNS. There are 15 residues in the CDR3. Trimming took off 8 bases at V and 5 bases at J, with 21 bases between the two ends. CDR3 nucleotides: TGTGCCAGCCGAAGCTCAGGGAAGAGAGGTACTGAAGCTTTCTTT. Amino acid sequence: CASRSSGKRGTEAFF. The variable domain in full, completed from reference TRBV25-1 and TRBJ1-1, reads EADIYQTPRYLVIGTGKKITLECSQTMGHDKMYWYQQDPGMELHLIHYSYGVNSTEKGDLSSESTVSRIRTEHFPLTLESARPSHTSQYLCASRSSGKRGTEAFFGQGTRLTVV.

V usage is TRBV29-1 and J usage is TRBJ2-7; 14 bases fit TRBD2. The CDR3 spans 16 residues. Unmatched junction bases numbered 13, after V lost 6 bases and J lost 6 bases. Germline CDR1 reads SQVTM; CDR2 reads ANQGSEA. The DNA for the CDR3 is TGCAGCGTAAAAGTCCCGGGACTAGCGGGAGTGAGCGAGCAGTACTTC. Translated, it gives CSVKVPGLAGVSEQYF.

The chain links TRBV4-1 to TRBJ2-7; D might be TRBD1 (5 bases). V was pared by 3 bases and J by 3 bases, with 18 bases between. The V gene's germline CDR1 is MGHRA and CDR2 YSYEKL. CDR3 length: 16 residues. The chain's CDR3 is CASSQAVTRTFYEQYF. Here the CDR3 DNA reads TGCGCCAGCAGCCAGGCCGTGACAAGGACATTCTACGAGCAGTACTTC.

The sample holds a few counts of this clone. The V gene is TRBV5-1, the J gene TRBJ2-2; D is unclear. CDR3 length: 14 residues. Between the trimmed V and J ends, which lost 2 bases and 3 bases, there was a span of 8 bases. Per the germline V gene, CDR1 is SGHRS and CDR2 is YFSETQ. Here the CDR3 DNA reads TGCGCCAGCAGCTTTACAACCCACACCGGGGAGCTGTTTTTT. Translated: CASSFTTHTGELFF.